This T cell receptor (beta chain) comes out of a study of cytomegalovirus exposure and HLA in healthy donors. Across the whole study: Samples from HLA-typed donors yielded about 85 million unique TCRs in an early data release.

Trimming took 1 base from V and 4 from J, leaving 8 bases between them. This CDR3 spans 15 amino acids. Germline V gene data show CDR1 as MGHRA and CDR2 as YSYEKL. Whole-study findings and limits: For cytomegalovirus status, the classifier reportedly gave diagnoses with high specificity and sensitivity. Presence/absence analyses treated sequencing depth as roughly uniform across donors.

The study ran its PCR with 60 Vbeta and 13 Jbeta primers. Assay used: immunoSEQ multiplex PCR; TCRdb lists only in-frame clones, some missing. There are 140,000 to 150,000 clones in the sample; 60% to 80% occur only once, and 3.9% lies in the top ten. In this sample, this clone turned up once. The antigen is not known. This sequence originates from a male donor in good health and CMV-seronegative. The V call is TRBV4-1, the J call TRBJ2-6; D gene unclear. Input material: PBMCs. CDR3 residues: CASSQARGGANVLTF. The CDR3, as DNA: TGCGCCAGCAGCCAAGCGAGAGGAGGGGCCAACGTCCTGACTTTC.